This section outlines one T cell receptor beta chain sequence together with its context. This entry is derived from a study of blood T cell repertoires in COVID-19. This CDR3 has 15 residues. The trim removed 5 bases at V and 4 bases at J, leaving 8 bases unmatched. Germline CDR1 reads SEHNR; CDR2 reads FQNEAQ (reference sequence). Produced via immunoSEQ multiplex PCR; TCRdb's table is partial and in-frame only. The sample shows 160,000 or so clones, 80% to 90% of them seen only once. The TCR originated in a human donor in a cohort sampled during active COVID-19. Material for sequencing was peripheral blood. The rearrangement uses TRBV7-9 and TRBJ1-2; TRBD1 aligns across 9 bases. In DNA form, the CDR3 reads TGTGCCAGCAGCAGAGCCGGGACAGGGATCTATGGCTACACCTTC. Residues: CASSRAGTGIYGYTF.